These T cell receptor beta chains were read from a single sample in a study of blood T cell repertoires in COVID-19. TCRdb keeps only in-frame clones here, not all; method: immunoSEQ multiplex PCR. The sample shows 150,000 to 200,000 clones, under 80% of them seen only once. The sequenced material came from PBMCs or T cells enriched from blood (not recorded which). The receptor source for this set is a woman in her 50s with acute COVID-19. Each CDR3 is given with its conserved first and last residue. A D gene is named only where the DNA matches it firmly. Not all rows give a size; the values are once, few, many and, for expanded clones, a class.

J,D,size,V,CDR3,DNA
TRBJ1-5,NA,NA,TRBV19,CASGGGGAKNNQPQHF,TGTGCCAGTGGGGGAGGGGGGGCCAAGAACAATCAGCCCCAGCATTTT
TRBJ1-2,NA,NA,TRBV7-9,CASSLRTAGGGYTF,TGTGCCAGCAGCCTCAGGACGGCGGGCGGCGGCTACACCTTC
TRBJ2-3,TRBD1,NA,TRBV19,CASRSRQGIDTQYF,TGTGCCAGTAGAAGTAGACAGGGAATAGATACGCAGTATTTT
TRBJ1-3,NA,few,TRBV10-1,CASSESGQKGNTIYF,TGCGCCAGCAGTGAGTCCGGACAGAAAGGAAACACCATATATTTT
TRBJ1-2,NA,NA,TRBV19,CASSIQADGRSRNGYTF,TGTGCCAGTAGTATTCAAGCTGATGGAAGGTCTAGGAATGGCTACACCTTC
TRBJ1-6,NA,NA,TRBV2,CASIFQGGNSPLHF,TGTGCCAGCATTTTTCAGGGCGGCAATTCACCCCTCCACTTT
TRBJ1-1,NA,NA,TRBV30,CAWSKRGRGTEAFF,TGTGCCTGGAGTAAGCGGGGTAGAGGCACTGAAGCTTTCTTT
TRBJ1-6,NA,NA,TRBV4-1,CASSQTLDWSTYNSPLHF,TGCGCCAGCAGCCAGACCCTTGATTGGAGCACCTATAATTCACCCCTCCACTTT
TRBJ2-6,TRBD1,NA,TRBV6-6,CASSRPGQGLARAGANVLTF,TGTGCCAGCAGTCGCCCGGGACAGGGGTTAGCCAGAGCTGGGGCCAACGTCCTGACTTTC
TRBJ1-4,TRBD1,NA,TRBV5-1,CASSRTGFNEKLFF,TGCGCCAGCAGCAGGACAGGGTTTAATGAAAAACTGTTTTTT
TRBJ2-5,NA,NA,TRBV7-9,CASSPGLKETQYF,TGTGCCAGCAGCCCTGGACTTAAAGAGACCCAGTACTTC
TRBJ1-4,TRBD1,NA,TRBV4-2,CASSRRTGHSNEKLFF,TGTGCCAGCAGCCGAAGGACAGGCCACTCGAATGAAAAACTGTTTTTT
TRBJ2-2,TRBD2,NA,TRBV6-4,CAGSGGYLYPGELFF,TGTGCCGGGTCCGGGGGGTACCTATACCCCGGGGAGCTGTTTTTT
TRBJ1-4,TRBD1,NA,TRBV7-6,CASTLTGGALNEKLFF,TGTGCCAGCACCTTGACAGGGGGCGCCCTTAATGAAAAACTGTTTTTT
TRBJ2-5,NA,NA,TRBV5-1,CASSRNREQETQYF,TGCGCCAGCAGCCGTAACAGGGAGCAAGAGACCCAGTACTTC
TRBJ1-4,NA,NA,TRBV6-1,CASSELSLNEKLFF,TGTGCCAGCAGTGAGTTGTCCCTTAATGAAAAACTGTTTTTT
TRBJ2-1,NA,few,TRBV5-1,CASRHYDRYEQFF,TGCGCCAGCAGACACTATGATCGGTATGAGCAGTTCTTC
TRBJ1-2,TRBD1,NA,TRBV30,CAWGGRGTGGEGYTF,TGTGCCTGGGGCGGGCGCGGGACAGGGGGCGAAGGCTACACCTTC
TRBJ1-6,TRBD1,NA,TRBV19,CASSLGGQGGSPLHF,TGTGCCAGTAGTCTGGGGGGACAGGGAGGATCACCCCTCCACTTT
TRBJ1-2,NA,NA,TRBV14,CASAAGRGYGGYTF,TGTGCCAGCGCCGCGGGCCGAGGTTACGGTGGCTACACCTTC
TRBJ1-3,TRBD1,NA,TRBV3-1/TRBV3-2,CASSLFPPSGQGTGNTIYF,TGTGCCAGCAGCCTTTTTCCCCCTTCGGGACAGGGAACGGGAAACACCATATATTTT
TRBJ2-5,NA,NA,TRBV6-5,CASSYPDIQETQYF,TGTGCCAGCAGTTACCCGGACATTCAAGAGACCCAGTACTTC
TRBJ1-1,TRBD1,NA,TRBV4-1,CASSPGQGNTEAFF,TGCGCCAGCAGCCCAGGACAGGGGAACACTGAAGCTTTCTTT
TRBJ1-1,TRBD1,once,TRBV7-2,CASSGGWGTGTRNTEAFF,TGTGCCAGCAGCGGTGGGTGGGGGACAGGGACCCGAAACACTGAAGCTTTCTTT
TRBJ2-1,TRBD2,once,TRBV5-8,CASSLFGGVNNEQFF,TGTGCCAGCAGCTTGTTCGGGGGGGTCAACAATGAGCAGTTCTTC
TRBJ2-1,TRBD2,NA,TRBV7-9,CASTWEGEQFF,TGTGCCAGCACCTGGGAGGGGGAGCAGTTCTTC
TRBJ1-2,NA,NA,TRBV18,CASSPFPGKEDGYTF,TGTGCCAGCTCACCATTTCCGGGTAAGGAAGATGGCTACACCTTC
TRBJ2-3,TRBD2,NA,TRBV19,CASRGSGGTDTQYF,TGTGCCAGTAGAGGGAGCGGGGGGACAGATACGCAGTATTTT
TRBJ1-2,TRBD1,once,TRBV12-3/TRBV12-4,CASSRGTGADF,TGTGCCAGCAGCCGGGGGACAGGGGCCGACTTC
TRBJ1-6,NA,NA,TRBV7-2,CASSSDRKNNSPLHF,TGTGCCAGCAGCTCCGACAGAAAGAATAATTCACCCCTCCACTTT
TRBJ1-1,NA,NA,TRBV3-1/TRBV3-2,CASSQEARSGGDTEAFF,TGTGCCAGCAGCCAAGAGGCACGGTCCGGGGGGGACACTGAAGCTTTCTTT
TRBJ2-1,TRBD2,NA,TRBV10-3,CAISESVGASGLFEQFF,TGTGCCATCAGTGAGTCCGTGGGGGCTAGCGGGCTATTTGAGCAGTTCTTC
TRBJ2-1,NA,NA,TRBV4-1,CASSYLRGSYNEQFF,TGCGCCAGCAGCTACCTCCGGGGCTCCTACAATGAGCAGTTCTTC
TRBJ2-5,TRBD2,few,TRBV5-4,CASSLRLAGETQYF,TGTGCCAGCAGCTTGCGACTAGCGGGGGAGACCCAGTACTTC
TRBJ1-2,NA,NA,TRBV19,CASSGRTNYGYTF,TGTGCCAGTAGTGGCAGGACTAACTATGGCTACACCTTC